A selection of T cell receptor beta chains follows, all from one sample in a study of T cell repertoires in cytomegalovirus infection. TCRdb reanalysed the reads using MiXCR and keeps one entry per CDR3 protein. In the table there are about 260,000 distinct CDR3 sequences, roughly 15% of which are singletons. The specimen was PBMCs. The source is a human donor in good health (CMV status not recorded). Some clones in this sample may be carry-over from other donors' samples. CDR3s include the opening cysteine and the closing phenylalanine or tryptophan. A D gene is named only where the DNA matches it firmly. Size tells how often a clone was seen (once, few, many) or the class of an expanded clone, and some rows leave it out.

D gene	clone size	V gene	J gene	CDR3 protein	CDR3 DNA
-	-	TRBV2	TRBJ2-5	CASSDPRYQETQYF	TGTGCCAGCAGTGACCCCAGATACCAAGAGACCCAGTACTTC
-	many	TRBV27	TRBJ2-7	CASSSLLAASEQYF	TGTGCCAGCAGTTCTCTACTGGCCGCTAGCGAGCAGTACTTC
-	-	TRBV10-3	TRBJ2-5	CAISDSTRDDQETQYF	TGTGCCATCAGTGACTCTACGAGAGACGACCAAGAGACCCAGTACTTC
-	many	TRBV4-1	TRBJ1-5	CASSQDLRREFSNQPQHF	TGCGCCAGCAGCCAAGATCTCCGGAGGGAGTTCAGCAATCAGCCCCAGCATTTT
-	many	TRBV7-2	TRBJ2-7	CASSRDFVNYEQYF	TGTGCCAGCAGTCGGGACTTTGTAAACTACGAGCAGTACTTC
-	once	TRBV11-2	TRBJ2-2	CACSPRTARDGGELFF	TGTGCCTGCAGCCCTAGGACTGCCCGAGACGGCGGGGAGCTGTTTTTT
TRBD2	many	TRBV7-9	TRBJ2-7	CASSSLAGVQEQYF	TGTGCCAGCAGCTCCTTAGCGGGAGTACAAGAGCAGTACTTC
TRBD1	many	TRBV7-8	TRBJ2-6	CASSLGTGGAKGDGGLTF	TGTGCCAGCAGCTTAGGGACAGGGGGCGCCAAAGGGGATGGGGGCCTGACTTTC
-	many	TRBV7-2	TRBJ2-1	CASSLAGERNEQFF	TGTGCCAGCAGCTTAGCGGGAGAACGTAATGAGCAGTTCTTC
TRBD1	many	TRBV6-2/TRBV6-3	TRBJ1-5	CASSPKGQGNQPQHF	TGTGCCAGCAGTCCAAAAGGACAGGGCAATCAGCCCCAGCATTTT
-	few	TRBV12-3/TRBV12-4	TRBJ2-3	CASSPSRTDTQYF	TGTGCCAGCAGTCCGAGCCGCACAGATACGCAGTATTTT
TRBD2	-	TRBV20-1	TRBJ2-1	CSARERESYNEQFF	TGCAGTGCTAGAGAGCGGGAGTCCTACAATGAGCAGTTCTTC
TRBD1	many	TRBV10-3	TRBJ1-2	CAIRDYWTGGIVGGYTF	TGTGCCATCAGGGATTACTGGACAGGGGGCATCGTAGGCGGCTACACCTTC
TRBD2	-	TRBV7-3	TRBJ2-1	CASSRGGGAYEQFF	TGTGCCAGCAGCCGGGGGGGGGGGGCATATGAGCAGTTCTTC
-	-	TRBV19	TRBJ2-4	CASSMGQPAAKNIQYF	TGTGCCAGTAGTATGGGCCAACCAGCTGCCAAAAACATTCAGTACTTC
TRBD2	-	TRBV2	TRBJ2-3	CASRRRERPDTQYF	TGTGCCAGCAGACGGCGGGAGCGACCAGATACGCAGTATTTT
-	few	TRBV13	TRBJ1-1	CASSLGWYTEAFF	TGTGCCAGCAGCTTAGGTTGGTACACTGAAGCTTTCTTT
TRBD2	few	TRBV11-2	TRBJ2-1	CASSLEPFGGNEQFF	TGTGCCAGCAGCTTAGAGCCCTTCGGGGGGAATGAGCAGTTCTTC
TRBD2	-	TRBV20-1	TRBJ2-1	CSARGGLGTYNEQFF	TGCAGTGCTAGAGGGGGACTAGGAACTTACAATGAGCAGTTCTTC
-	many	TRBV4-1	TRBJ1-2	CASSQEAGRGSYGYTF	TGCGCCAGCAGCCAAGAGGCGGGAAGGGGTAGCTATGGCTACACCTTC
-	many	TRBV12-3/TRBV12-4	TRBJ2-7	CASSGSWATYEQYF	TGTGCCAGCAGTGGAAGTTGGGCGACCTACGAGCAGTACTTC
-	many	TRBV7-2	TRBJ1-6	CASSSGQGRNSPLHF	TGTGCCAGCAGTTCCGGGCAGGGAAGAAATTCACCCCTCCACTTT
TRBD1	few	TRBV6-2/TRBV6-3	TRBJ1-5	CASRTDRAGSNQPQHF	TGTGCCAGCAGGACCGACAGGGCGGGAAGCAATCAGCCCCAGCATTTT
-	many	TRBV7-6	TRBJ2-7	CASSLAPEPFEQYF	TGTGCCAGCAGCTTAGCCCCGGAACCCTTCGAGCAGTACTTC
-	few	TRBV20-1	TRBJ2-5	CSATYTVSQETQYF	TGCAGTGCCACCTATACAGTAAGCCAAGAGACCCAGTACTTC
-	-	TRBV9	TRBJ2-5	CASSVGQETQYF	TGTGCCAGCAGCGTTGGGCAAGAGACCCAGTACTTC
-	many	TRBV12-3/TRBV12-4	TRBJ2-1	CASRLSGTGAGGEQFF	TGTGCCAGCAGACTTAGCGGAACCGGGGCTGGGGGTGAGCAGTTCTTC
-	many	TRBV10-3	TRBJ2-2	CAISEFGQPNTGELFF	TGTGCCATCAGTGAGTTTGGACAACCGAACACCGGGGAGCTGTTTTTT
-	few	TRBV5-1	TRBJ1-5	CASSLSGLLNQPQHF	TGCGCCAGCAGCTTATCGGGACTTCTTAATCAGCCCCAGCATTTT
TRBD1	many	TRBV28	TRBJ2-3	CASSSRRGQGADTQYF	TGTGCCAGCAGTTCTCGACGGGGACAGGGGGCAGATACGCAGTATTTT
TRBD1	-	TRBV28	TRBJ1-2	CACQGGIGYTF	TGTGCCTGCCAGGGGGGAATAGGCTACACCTTC
-	many	TRBV7-9	TRBJ1-1	CASSLSTGNTEAFF	TGTGCCAGCAGCTTATCTACAGGGAACACTGAAGCTTTCTTT
-	-	TRBV29-1	TRBJ1-2	CSVGRQVPDGYTF	TGCAGCGTTGGTCGGCAGGTGCCGGATGGCTACACCTTC
TRBD1	many	TRBV11-3	TRBJ1-1	CASSLGTGSDTEAFF	TGTGCCAGCAGCTTAGGGACAGGGTCGGACACTGAAGCTTTCTTT
-	few	TRBV2	TRBJ1-3	CASSGLGNTIYF	TGTGCCAGCAGTGGGCTTGGAAACACCATATATTTT
-	-	TRBV20-1	TRBJ2-5	CSASVGVLQETQYF	TGCAGTGCGTCGGTGGGGGTCCTTCAAGAGACCCAGTACTTC
-	few	TRBV4-1	TRBJ1-1	CASSLDRLLNTEAFF	TGCGCCAGCAGCCTTGACAGGCTGTTAAACACTGAAGCTTTCTTT
TRBD2	many	TRBV6-2/TRBV6-3	TRBJ2-1	CASYLLPWTSSGLENEQFF	TGTGCCAGCTATTTACTTCCTTGGACTAGTTCAGGTTTGGAGAATGAGCAGTTCTTC
TRBD2	-	TRBV6-6	TRBJ2-4	CASSFSSGTSSDRQYF	TGTGCCAGCAGTTTTTCGTCCGGGACTAGTTCCGATCGACAGTACTTC
TRBD1	many	TRBV7-9	TRBJ1-1	CASSAPSGTGNTEAFF	TGTGCCAGCAGCGCCCCGTCCGGGACAGGGAACACTGAAGCTTTCTTT
-	-	TRBV7-9	TRBJ1-2	CASCPDGIYGYTF	TGTGCCAGCTGTCCAGACGGAATCTATGGCTACACCTTC
TRBD2	-	TRBV20-1	TRBJ2-3	CSAREVGGYTDTQYF	TGCAGTGCTAGAGAGGTCGGGGGGTATACAGATACGCAGTATTTT
-	-	TRBV24-1	TRBJ2-1	CATSDSRAHNEQFF	TGTGCCACCAGTGATTCCCGGGCGCACAATGAGCAGTTCTTC
-	many	TRBV19	TRBJ2-2	CASSRGLGSETGELFF	TGTGCCAGTAGTAGGGGCTTGGGCAGTGAAACCGGGGAGCTGTTTTTT
TRBD2	few	TRBV20-1	TRBJ2-3	CSVRDDSGRLDTQYF	TGCAGTGTCCGGGATGATAGCGGGAGGTTAGATACGCAGTATTTT
-	many	TRBV6-2/TRBV6-3	TRBJ2-1	CASSTPTSGLYNEQFF	TGTGCCAGCAGTACGCCGACGAGCGGGTTATACAATGAGCAGTTCTTC
-	many	TRBV4-1	TRBJ1-6	CASSQDQGTFSPLHF	TGCGCCAGCAGCCAAGATCAGGGTACCTTTTCACCCCTCCACTTT
-	-	TRBV29-1	TRBJ2-5	CSVVTFGETQYF	TGCAGCGTTGTCACCTTCGGAGAGACCCAGTACTTC
-	many	TRBV25-1	TRBJ2-1	CATLQEAASSYNEQFF	TGTGCCACCCTGCAGGAGGCGGCAAGCTCCTACAATGAGCAGTTCTTC
-	few	TRBV12-5	TRBJ1-5	CASGLVENWDQPQHF	TGTGCTAGTGGTTTGGTAGAAAATTGGGATCAGCCCCAGCATTTT
TRBD1	many	TRBV15	TRBJ2-6	CATSRVGQGAPGANVLTF	TGTGCCACCAGCAGAGTCGGACAGGGGGCGCCCGGGGCCAACGTCCTGACTTTC
-	many	TRBV7-2	TRBJ1-5	CASSLETGRRNQPQHF	TGTGCCAGCAGCTTAGAAACAGGGCGGCGCAATCAGCCCCAGCATTTT
TRBD2	-	TRBV20-1	TRBJ2-1	CSEGLAGANEQFF	TGCAGTGAGGGACTAGCGGGAGCGAATGAGCAGTTCTTC
TRBD1	few	TRBV7-3	TRBJ2-1	CASSSDRVSYNEQFF	TGTGCCAGCAGCTCCGACAGGGTTTCCTACAATGAGCAGTTCTTC
-	-	TRBV20-1	TRBJ2-7	CSAIPSVSYEQYF	TGCAGTGCTATACCTAGCGTATCCTACGAGCAGTACTTC
-	few	TRBV5-1	TRBJ2-2	CASSQADRNSGELFF	TGCGCCAGCAGCCAAGCAGACAGGAACTCCGGGGAGCTGTTTTTT
-	many	TRBV28	TRBJ1-3	CASSFGHTIYF	TGTGCCAGCAGTTTCGGTCACACCATATATTTT